This passage covers 20 T cell receptor beta chains from one sample sequenced in a study of cytomegalovirus exposure and HLA in healthy donors. PCR amplification relied on 60 Vbeta primers (plus 13 Jbeta primers). The method was immunoSEQ multiplex PCR; TCRdb's version includes in-frame clones alone and lacks a portion of them. This table holds 90,000 to 100,000 clones, roughly 71% found once. The sequencing input was PBMCs. The receptors shown here come from a woman aged 35 to 49 in good health and CMV-seronegative.

This clone appeared a few times. The V gene is TRBV4-1, the J gene TRBJ2-3; D perhaps matches TRBD2 (5 bases). Germline V gene sequence: CDR1 MGHRA, CDR2 YSYEKL. V was shortened by 0 bases and J by 0 bases, with 13 bases between the two germline ends. CDR3 length: 17 residues. The CDR3 spells CASSQDPPGTSTDTQYF. The CDR3 nucleotides are TGCGCCAGCAGCCAAGATCCTCCGGGAACTAGCACAGATACGCAGTATTTT.

CDR3 in DNA: TGTGCCAGCAGCTTAGATCGGGGGGGCCGTGAGACCCAGTACTTC. It is translated as CASSLDRGGRETQYF. This chain uses TRBV13 with TRBJ2-5, with TRBD2 identical over 8 bases. Per the germline V gene, CDR1 is PRHDT and CDR2 is FYEKMQ (reference sequence). CDR3 length: 15 amino acids. With 1 base clipped from V and 5 bases from J, the junction kept 6 bases outside the gene matches.

The V gene is TRBV7-2, the J gene TRBJ2-4, with 11 bases aligning to TRBD2. Germline V lookup: CDR1 SGHTA, CDR2 FQGNSA. V shed 3 bases and J 0 bases; nucleotides not matched to a gene: 10. There are 19 residues in the CDR3. This CDR3 is CASSFIGTSGLIAKNIQYF. The CDR3 nucleotides are TGTGCCAGCAGCTTTATCGGGACTAGCGGCCTAATAGCCAAAAACATTCAGTACTTC. The variable domain in full, completed from reference TRBV7-2 and TRBJ2-4, reads GAGVSQSPSNKVTEKGKDVELRCDPISGHTALYWYRQSLGQGLEFLIYFQGNSAPDKSGLPSDRFSAERTGGSVSTLTIQRTQQEDSAVYLCASSFIGTSGLIAKNIQYFGAGTRLSVL.

The chain is built from TRBV6-4 and TRBJ2-3; 9 positions match TRBD2. The germline CDR1 and CDR2 sequences are MRHNA and SNTAGT. V dropped 0 bases and J dropped 1; count of bases not matched to a gene: 2. The CDR3 length is 16 residues. The CDR3 loop reads CASSDSPSGGTDTQYF. The DNA for the CDR3 is TGTGCCAGCAGTGACTCCCCTAGCGGGGGCACAGATACGCAGTATTTT.

J is TRBJ2-7 and V is TRBV6-5, with 8 bases that match TRBD1. V was pared by 0 bases and J by 3 bases, with 7 bases of the junction left unmatched. The CDR3 has 16 residues. Germline V gene sequence: CDR1 MNHEY, CDR2 SVGAGI. The CDR3 loop is CASSYSDRGTVYEQYF. CDR3 sequence (DNA): TGTGCCAGCAGTTACTCAGACAGGGGCACCGTCTACGAGCAGTACTTC.

This clone was found once. This chain links TRBV11-2 with TRBJ2-3; 7 bases fit TRBD1. Trimming cost V 5 bases and J 7 bases; bases outside gene matches: 15. This CDR3 contains 16 residues. Germline values: CDR1 SGHAT, CDR2 FQNNGV. The chain's CDR3 is CASSSRPGTVYNTQYF. The CDR3, as DNA: TGTGCCAGCAGCAGCAGGCCCGGGACAGTCTACAATACGCAGTATTTT.

A single count supports this clone. This rearrangement joins TRBV19 to TRBJ1-1; weak D call: TRBD1 (5 bases). V lost 7 bases and J lost 8, with 14 bases in between. Germline lookup yields CDR1 LNHDA and CDR2 SQIVND (reference sequence). The CDR3 runs 12 residues. For the CDR3, the DNA is TGTGCCAGTACCCCGCCGGGGGAAGAAGCTTTCTTT. It codes for CASTPPGEEAFF.

V gene TRBV5-8 combines with J gene TRBJ1-5, with D possibly matching TRBD1 (5 bases). This CDR3 contains 16 residues. The V end lost 3 bases, the J end lost 7 bases, and 20 bases lay between the germline ends. Looked up from germline, CDR1 is SGHTS and CDR2 is YDEGEE. CDR3 coding DNA: TGTGCCAGCAGCTCCCAGGGATGGGTTATGAAACAGCCCCAGCATTTT. Encoded protein: CASSSQGWVMKQPQHF.

The chain recombines TRBV27 with TRBJ1-2, with 9 positions matching TRBD1. This CDR3 spans 16 amino acids. CDR1 is MNHEY and CDR2 is SMNVEV in the germline V gene (reference sequence). Unmatched junction bases numbered 10, after V lost 1 base and J lost 7 bases. The CDR3 is CASSLYKQGAAGGYTF. CDR3 bases: TGTGCCAGCAGTTTATACAAACAGGGGGCGGCAGGTGGCTACACCTTC.

The rearrangement links TRBV29-1 to TRBJ1-2, with a tentative D call TRBD1 (6 bases). Germline lookup yields CDR1 SQVTM and CDR2 ANQGSEA. V shed 3 bases and J shed 6 bases, with 17 bases lying between them. The CDR3 length is 14 residues. This CDR3 reads CSVEGEGVRHGYTF. The CDR3 coding sequence is TGCAGCGTTGAGGGGGAGGGGGTCCGCCATGGCTACACCTTC.

The V and J genes are TRBV19 and TRBJ2-2, with D possibly matching TRBD2 (6 bases). Per germline, CDR1 LNHDA and CDR2 SQIVND (reference sequence). Between the trimmed V and J ends, which lost 8 bases and 1 base, there was a span of 11 bases. The CDR3 sequence is 14 residues long. The chain's CDR3 is CASCYGGNTGELFF. The CDR3 nucleotides read TGTGCCAGTTGTTACGGGGGGAACACCGGGGAGCTGTTTTTT.

V is TRBV5-1 and J is TRBJ1-2; 11 nucleotides match TRBD1. Germline V gives CDR1 SGHRS, CDR2 YFSETQ. J lost 6 bases, V lost 4 bases, and 5 bases had no gene match. CDR3 size: 14 residues. CDR3 sequence: CASSLGQGANGYTF. In DNA, the CDR3 is TGCGCCAGCAGCCTCGGACAGGGGGCGAATGGCTACACCTTC.

J is TRBJ1-4 and V is TRBV1; TRBD1, as called in the table, went unchecked against the DNA. TRBV1 is an annotated pseudogene. The CDR3 covers 17 residues. CDR3 in DNA: TGCACCAGCAGCCAAGATATTAAGGGACACCGTAATGAAAAACTGTTTTTT. It encodes CTSSQDIKGHRNEKLFF.

The rearrangement links TRBV10-3 to TRBJ1-5, with TRBD1 as a possible D gene (5 bases). CDR1 ENHRY and CDR2 SYGVKD come from the germline V gene. V lost 0 bases and J 1 base, leaving 13 bases between the germline ends. The CDR3 covers 17 residues. CDR3: CAISESGGGWSNQPQHF. As DNA, the CDR3 is TGTGCCATCAGTGAGTCCGGGGGAGGGTGGAGCAATCAGCCCCAGCATTTT.

The chain carries TRBV15 and TRBJ1-6; 7 nucleotides match TRBD1. The ends lost 5 bases at V and 9 bases at J; junction bases unmatched: 16. Germline V gene sequence: CDR1 LNHNV, CDR2 YYDKDF (reference sequence). CDR3 length: 17 amino acids. CDR3 bases: TGTGCCACCAGCTTCTACAGGGGCAGGACCCCTCGTTCACCCCTCCACTTT. Translating gives CATSFYRGRTPRSPLHF.

The rearrangement uses TRBV21-1 and TRBJ2-1; the DNA was not used to check the table's D call, TRBD1. TRBV21-1 is classified as a pseudogene. This CDR3 spans 17 amino acids. CDR3 DNA sequence: TGTGCCAGCAGCAAAGAGGGGGGACAGGGGGCTTTGAACGAGCAGTTCTTC. Its protein product is CASSKEGGQGALNEQFF.

The chain combines TRBV11-3 with TRBJ1-6, with 9 bases lining up with TRBD1. The germline CDR1 and CDR2 sequences are SGHNT and YENEEA. The junction had 19 bases not matched to a gene; V was cut back by 3 bases and J by 7 bases. The CDR3 length is 20 residues. Here the CDR3 DNA reads TGTGCCAGCAGCTTTTGCCCGGCACCTGCTCGAGGGACAGGGAATTCACCCCTCCACTTT. Amino acids: CASSFCPAPARGTGNSPLHF.

The chain combines TRBV4-1 with TRBJ2-5; D is unresolved. The germline V and J ends were trimmed by 0 bases and 5 bases, with 13 bases remaining between them. There are 15 residues in the CDR3. Germline CDR1 and CDR2: MGHRA and YSYEKL. CDR3 nucleotide sequence: TGCGCCAGCAGCCAAGAGTTTGCGCGAAAGGAGACCCAGTACTTC. Translating it yields CASSQEFARKETQYF.

The chain combines TRBV2 with TRBJ1-1, with a possible D match to TRBD1 (5 bases). With 5 bases removed from V and 2 bases from J, the gap between germline ends came to 15 bases. This CDR3 has 15 amino acids. The germline V gene has CDR1 SNHLY and CDR2 FYNNEI. CDR3 bases: TGTGCCAGCAGTCCCTCGACAGAGATAAACACTGAAGCTTTCTTT. It yields the protein CASSPSTEINTEAFF.

The V gene is TRBV7-9, the J gene TRBJ2-1; TRBD2 aligns across 8 bases. This CDR3 is built from 15 residues. Germline values: CDR1 SEHNR, CDR2 FQNEAQ (reference sequence). The junction had 10 bases not matched to a gene; V was cut back by 5 bases and J by 7 bases. DNA for the CDR3: TGTGCCAGCAGCCAAGTGACGGGGGGGCTGAATGAGCAGTTCTTC. It yields the protein CASSQVTGGLNEQFF.